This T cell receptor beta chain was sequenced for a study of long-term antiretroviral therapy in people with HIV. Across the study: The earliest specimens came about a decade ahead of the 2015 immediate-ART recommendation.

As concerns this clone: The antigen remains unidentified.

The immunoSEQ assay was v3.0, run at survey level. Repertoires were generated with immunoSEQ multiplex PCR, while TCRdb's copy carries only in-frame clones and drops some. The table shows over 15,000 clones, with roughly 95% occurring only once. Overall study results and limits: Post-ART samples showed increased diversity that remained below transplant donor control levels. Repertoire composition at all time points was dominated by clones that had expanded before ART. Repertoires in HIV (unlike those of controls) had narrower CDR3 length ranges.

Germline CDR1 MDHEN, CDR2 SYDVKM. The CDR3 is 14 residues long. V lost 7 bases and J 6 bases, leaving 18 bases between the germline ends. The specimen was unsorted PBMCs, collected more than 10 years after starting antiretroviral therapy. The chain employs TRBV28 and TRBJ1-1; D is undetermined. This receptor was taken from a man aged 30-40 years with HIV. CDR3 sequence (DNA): TGTGCCAGCACCTCCGATCGAAGCTTAGCTGAAGCTTTCTTT. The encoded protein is CASTSDRSLAEAFF.